This T cell receptor beta chain was recovered during a study of blood T cell repertoires in COVID-19. Overall study: Samples representing acute and convalescent COVID-19 were sourced from the United States, Italy and Spain. PBMCs, B-cell-depleted T cells, or T cells provided the cDNA or gDNA that made up the material.

V was cut by 2 bases and J by 4 bases, with 5 bases left in between. CDR1 MNHEY and CDR2 SMNVEV come from the germline V gene (reference sequence). The CDR3 runs 12 residues. Authors' methods: Nucleated cell number was recorded as an estimate derived from reference gene primer amplification. TCRdb's copy holds only in-frame clones and misses some; the assay was immunoSEQ multiplex PCR. D and trimming come from the DNA, and the V and J calls and clone size come from that table. The top ten clones hold around 3% of a sample with approximately 230,000 clones, nearly 90% of them seen once. The chain has TRBV27 and TRBJ2-5, with D unresolved. The TCR comes from a man between 18 and 29 years old with active or convalescent COVID-19. The sequencing sample was made of peripheral blood. CDR3 sequence (DNA): TGTGCCAGCAGTTTAGGGCGAGAGACCCAGTACTTC. Residues: CASSLGRETQYF.